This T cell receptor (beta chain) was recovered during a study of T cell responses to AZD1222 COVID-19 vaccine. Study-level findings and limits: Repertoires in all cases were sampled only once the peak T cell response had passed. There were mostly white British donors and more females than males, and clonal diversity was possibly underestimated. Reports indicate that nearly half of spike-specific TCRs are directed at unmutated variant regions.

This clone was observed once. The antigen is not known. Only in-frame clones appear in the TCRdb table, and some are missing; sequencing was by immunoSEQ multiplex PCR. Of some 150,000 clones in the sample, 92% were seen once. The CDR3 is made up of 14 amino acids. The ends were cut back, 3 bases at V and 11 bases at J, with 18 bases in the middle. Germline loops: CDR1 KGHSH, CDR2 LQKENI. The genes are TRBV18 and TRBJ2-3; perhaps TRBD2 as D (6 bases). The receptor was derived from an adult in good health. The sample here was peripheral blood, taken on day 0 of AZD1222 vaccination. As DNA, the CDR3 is TGTGCCAGCTCACCTTTCCGGGACTCCTTGGAGCAGTATTTT. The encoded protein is CASSPFRDSLEQYF. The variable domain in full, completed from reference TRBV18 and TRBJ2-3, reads NAGVMQNPRHLVRRRGQEARLRCSPMKGHSHVYWYRQLPEEGLKFMVYLQKENIIDESGMPKERFSAEFPKEGPSILRIQQVVRGDSAAYFCASSPFRDSLEQYFGPGTRLTVL.